This T cell receptor beta chain was sequenced during a study of sequential checkpoint blockade in melanoma. Generated by immunoSEQ multiplex PCR, the TCRdb table keeps only in-frame clones and is missing some. Found here are about 40,000 clones, roughly 90% of them singletons; the top ten hold about 12%. The germline CDR1 and CDR2 sequences are SGHDT and YYEEEE. V lost 0 bases, J lost 3 bases, and 13 bases lay in between. This CDR3 is built from 15 residues. Described treatment: randomized to nivolumab then ipilimumab (arm A) or the reverse (arm B). Sorted cells were live CD3+CD8+, lacking CD19 and CD56, from PBMCs.

The starting material was CD8+ T cells sorted from blood (inferred from file names), obtained from a patient given nivolumab and ipilimumab in sequence. The chain has TRBV5-6 and TRBJ2-7, with D perhaps matching TRBD2 (6 bases). The receptor's source is a human donor with melanoma. The CDR3 nucleotides read TGTGCCAGCAGCTTGGGTCCGGAGGGTGTCTACGAGCAGTACTTC. As protein: CASSLGPEGVYEQYF.